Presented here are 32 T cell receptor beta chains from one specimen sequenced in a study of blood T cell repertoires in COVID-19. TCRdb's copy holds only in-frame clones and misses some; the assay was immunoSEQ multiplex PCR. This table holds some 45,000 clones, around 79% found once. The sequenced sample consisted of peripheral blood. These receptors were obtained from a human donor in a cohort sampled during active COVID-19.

In DNA form, the CDR3 reads TGTGCCAGCAGCTTAGCGCTAAACGGTCACGGCTACACCTTC. Protein product: CASSLALNGHGYTF. The genes are TRBV7-8 and TRBJ1-2; D remains ambiguous. The CDR3 extends over 14 amino acids. From germline, CDR1 is SGHVS and CDR2 FQNEAQ. V lost 0 bases to trimming and J lost 8 bases, with 13 bases between them.

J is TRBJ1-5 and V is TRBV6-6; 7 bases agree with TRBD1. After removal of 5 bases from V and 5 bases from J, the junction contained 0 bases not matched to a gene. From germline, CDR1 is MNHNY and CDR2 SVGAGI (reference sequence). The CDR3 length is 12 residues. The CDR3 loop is CASSQGDQPQHF. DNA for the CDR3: TGTGCCAGCAGTCAGGGGGATCAGCCCCAGCATTTT.

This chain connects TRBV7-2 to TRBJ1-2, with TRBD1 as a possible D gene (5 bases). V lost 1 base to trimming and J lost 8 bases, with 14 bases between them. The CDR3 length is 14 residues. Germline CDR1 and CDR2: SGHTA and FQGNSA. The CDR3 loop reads CASSLERGVGGYTF. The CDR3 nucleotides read TGTGCCAGCAGCTTAGAAAGGGGCGTCGGGGGCTACACCTTC.

CDR3 in DNA: TGTGCCAGCAGTCCGCAGGGGGGAGAAAGAGAAAAACTGTTTTTT. Its translation is CASSPQGGEREKLFF. J is TRBJ1-4 and V is TRBV6-5; 7 bases are shared with TRBD1. V lost 5 bases and J lost 8; bases outside the gene matches: 11. This CDR3 has 15 amino acids. Germline V gene sequence: CDR1 MNHEY, CDR2 SVGAGI.

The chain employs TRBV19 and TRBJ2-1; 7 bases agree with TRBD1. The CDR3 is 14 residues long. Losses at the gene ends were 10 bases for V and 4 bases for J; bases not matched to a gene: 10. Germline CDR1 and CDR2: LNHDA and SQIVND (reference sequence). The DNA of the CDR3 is TGTGCCACCACAGGGACAGACTATTACAATGAGCAGTTCTTC. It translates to CATTGTDYYNEQFF.

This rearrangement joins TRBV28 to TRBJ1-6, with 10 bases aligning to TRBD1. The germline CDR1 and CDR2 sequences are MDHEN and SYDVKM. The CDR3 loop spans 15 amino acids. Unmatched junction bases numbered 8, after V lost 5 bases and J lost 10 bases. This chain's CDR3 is CASSGDRGRDSPLHF. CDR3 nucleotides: TGTGCCAGCAGTGGGGACAGGGGAAGGGACTCACCCCTCCACTTT.

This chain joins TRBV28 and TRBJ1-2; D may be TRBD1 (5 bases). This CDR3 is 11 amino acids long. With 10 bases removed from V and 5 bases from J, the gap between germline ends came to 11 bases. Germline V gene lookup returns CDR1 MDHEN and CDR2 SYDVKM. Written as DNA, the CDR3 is TGTGCCACACGGGGGGGATATGGCTACACCTTC. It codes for CATRGGYGYTF.

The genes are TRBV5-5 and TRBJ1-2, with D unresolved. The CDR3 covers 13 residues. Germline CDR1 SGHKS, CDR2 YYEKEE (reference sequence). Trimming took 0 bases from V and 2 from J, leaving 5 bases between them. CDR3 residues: CASSLERNYGYTF. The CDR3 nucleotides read TGTGCCAGCAGCTTGGAGCGCAACTATGGCTACACCTTC.

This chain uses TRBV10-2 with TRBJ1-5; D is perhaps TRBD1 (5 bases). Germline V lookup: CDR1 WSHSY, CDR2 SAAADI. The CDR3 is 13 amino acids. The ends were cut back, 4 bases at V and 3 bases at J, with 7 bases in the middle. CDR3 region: CASSGQINQPQHF. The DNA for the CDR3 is TGCGCCAGCAGTGGACAGATCAATCAGCCCCAGCATTTT.

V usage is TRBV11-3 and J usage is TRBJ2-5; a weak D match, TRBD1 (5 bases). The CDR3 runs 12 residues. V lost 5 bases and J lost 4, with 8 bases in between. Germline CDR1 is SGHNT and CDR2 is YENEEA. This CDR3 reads CASSNDRETQYF. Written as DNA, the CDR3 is TGTGCCAGCAGCAACGACAGAGAGACCCAGTACTTC.

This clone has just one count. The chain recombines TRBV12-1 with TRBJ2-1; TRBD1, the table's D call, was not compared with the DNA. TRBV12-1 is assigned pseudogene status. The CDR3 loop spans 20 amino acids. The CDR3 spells CATPIPRRDRGPSSYNEQFF. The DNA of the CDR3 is TGTGCCACTCCTATCCCACGGAGGGACAGGGGCCCCAGCTCCTACAATGAGCAGTTCTTC.

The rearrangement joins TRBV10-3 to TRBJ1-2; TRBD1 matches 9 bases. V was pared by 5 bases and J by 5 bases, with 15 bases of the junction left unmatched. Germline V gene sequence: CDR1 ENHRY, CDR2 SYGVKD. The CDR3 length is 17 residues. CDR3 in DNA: TGTGCCATCAGTCAAGACCCGGGACAGGGAAATGGATATGGCTACACCTTC. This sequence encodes CAISQDPGQGNGYGYTF.

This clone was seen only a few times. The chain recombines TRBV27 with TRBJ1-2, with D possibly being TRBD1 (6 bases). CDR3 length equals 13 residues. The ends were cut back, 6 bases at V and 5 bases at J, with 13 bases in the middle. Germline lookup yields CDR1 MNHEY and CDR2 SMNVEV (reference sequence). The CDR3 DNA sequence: TGTGCCAGCAGAACTCGACAGGAATATGGCTACACCTTC. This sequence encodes CASRTRQEYGYTF.

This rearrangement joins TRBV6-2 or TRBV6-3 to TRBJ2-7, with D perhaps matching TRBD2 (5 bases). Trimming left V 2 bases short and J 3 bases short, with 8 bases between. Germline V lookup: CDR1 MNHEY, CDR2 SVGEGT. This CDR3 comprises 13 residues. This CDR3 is CASSYEEDYEQYF. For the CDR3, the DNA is TGTGCCAGCAGTTACGAGGAGGACTACGAGCAGTACTTC.

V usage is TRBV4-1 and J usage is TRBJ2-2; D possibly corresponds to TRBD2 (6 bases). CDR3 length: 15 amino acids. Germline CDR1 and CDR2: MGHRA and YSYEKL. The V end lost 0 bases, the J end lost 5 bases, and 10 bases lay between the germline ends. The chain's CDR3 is CASSQEGLHTGELFF. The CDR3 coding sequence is TGCGCCAGCAGCCAAGAGGGACTTCATACCGGGGAGCTGTTTTTT.

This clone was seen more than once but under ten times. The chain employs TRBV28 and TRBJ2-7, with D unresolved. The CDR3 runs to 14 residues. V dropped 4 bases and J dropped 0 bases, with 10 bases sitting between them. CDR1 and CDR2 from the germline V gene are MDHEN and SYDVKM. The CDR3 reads CASSYRQGSYEQYF. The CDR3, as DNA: TGTGCCAGCAGTTATCGACAAGGCTCCTACGAGCAGTACTTC. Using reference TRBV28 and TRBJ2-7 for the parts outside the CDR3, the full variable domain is DVKVTQSSRYLVKRTGEKVFLECVQDMDHENMFWYRQDPGLGLRLIYFSYDVKMKEKGDIPEGYSVSREKKERFSLILESASTNQTSMYLCASSYRQGSYEQYFGPGTRLTVT.

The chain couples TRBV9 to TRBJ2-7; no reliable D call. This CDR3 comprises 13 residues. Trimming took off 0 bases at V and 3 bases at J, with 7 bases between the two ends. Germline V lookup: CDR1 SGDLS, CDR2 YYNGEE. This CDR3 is CASSVGGVYEQYF. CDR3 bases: TGTGCCAGCAGCGTAGGCGGAGTCTACGAGCAGTACTTC.

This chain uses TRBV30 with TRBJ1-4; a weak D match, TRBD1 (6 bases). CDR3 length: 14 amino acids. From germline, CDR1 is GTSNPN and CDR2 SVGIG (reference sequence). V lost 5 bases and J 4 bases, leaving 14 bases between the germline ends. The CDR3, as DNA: TGTGCCTGGGCTCGGGCAGGGGTTAATGAAAAACTGTTTTTT. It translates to CAWARAGVNEKLFF.

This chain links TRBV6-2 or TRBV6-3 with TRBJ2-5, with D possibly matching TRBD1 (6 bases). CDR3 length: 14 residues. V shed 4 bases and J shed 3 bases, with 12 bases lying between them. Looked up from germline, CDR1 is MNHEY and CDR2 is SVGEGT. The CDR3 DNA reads TGTGCCAGCAGTTGGGCGACAGGCGAAGAGACCCAGTACTTC. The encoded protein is CASSWATGEETQYF.

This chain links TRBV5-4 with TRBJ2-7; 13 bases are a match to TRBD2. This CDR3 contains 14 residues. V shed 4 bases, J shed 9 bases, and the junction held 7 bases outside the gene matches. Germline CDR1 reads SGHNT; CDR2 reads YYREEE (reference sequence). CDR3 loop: CASSLGLAGVGQYF. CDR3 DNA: TGTGCCAGCAGCCTCGGACTAGCGGGAGTGGGGCAGTACTTC.

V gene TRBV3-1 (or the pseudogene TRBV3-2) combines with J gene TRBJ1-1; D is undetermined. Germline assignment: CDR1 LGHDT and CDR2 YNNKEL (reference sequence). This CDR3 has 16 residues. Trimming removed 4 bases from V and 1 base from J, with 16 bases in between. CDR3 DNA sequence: TGTGCCAGCAGCCCCCCGAATCGGGGAGGGAACACTGAAGCTTTCTTT. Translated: CASSPPNRGGNTEAFF.

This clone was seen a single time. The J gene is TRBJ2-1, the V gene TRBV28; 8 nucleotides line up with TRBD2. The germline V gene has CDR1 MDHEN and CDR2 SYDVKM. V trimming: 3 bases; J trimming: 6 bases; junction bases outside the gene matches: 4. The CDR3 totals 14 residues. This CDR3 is CASSFSGNSNEQFF. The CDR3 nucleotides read TGTGCCAGCAGTTTTAGCGGGAACTCCAATGAGCAGTTCTTC.

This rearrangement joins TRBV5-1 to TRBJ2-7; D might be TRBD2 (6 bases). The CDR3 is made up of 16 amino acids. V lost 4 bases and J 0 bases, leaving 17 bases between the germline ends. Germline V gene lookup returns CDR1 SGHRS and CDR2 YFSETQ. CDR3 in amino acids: CASSLKLAEASYEQYF. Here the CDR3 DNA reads TGCGCCAGCAGCCTAAAATTAGCGGAGGCCTCCTACGAGCAGTACTTC.

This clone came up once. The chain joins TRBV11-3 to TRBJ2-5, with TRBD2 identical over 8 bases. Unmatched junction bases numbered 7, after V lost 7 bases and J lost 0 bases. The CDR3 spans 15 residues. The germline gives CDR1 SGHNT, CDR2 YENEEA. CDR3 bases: TGTGCCAGCACCCAAGATAGCGGGAACCAAGAGACCCAGTACTTC. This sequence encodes CASTQDSGNQETQYF. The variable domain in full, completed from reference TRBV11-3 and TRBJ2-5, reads EAGVVQSPRYKIIEKKQPVAFWCNPISGHNTLYWYLQNLGQGPELLIRYENEEAVDDSQLPKDRFSAERLKGVDSTLKIQPAELGDSAVYLCASTQDSGNQETQYFGPGTRLLVL.

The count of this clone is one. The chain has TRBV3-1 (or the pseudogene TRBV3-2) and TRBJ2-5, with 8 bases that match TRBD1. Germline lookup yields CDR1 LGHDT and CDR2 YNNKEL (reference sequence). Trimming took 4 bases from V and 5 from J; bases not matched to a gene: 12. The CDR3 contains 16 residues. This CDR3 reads CASSRLQGGRSETQYF. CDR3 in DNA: TGTGCCAGCAGCCGACTACAGGGGGGAAGATCGGAGACCCAGTACTTC.

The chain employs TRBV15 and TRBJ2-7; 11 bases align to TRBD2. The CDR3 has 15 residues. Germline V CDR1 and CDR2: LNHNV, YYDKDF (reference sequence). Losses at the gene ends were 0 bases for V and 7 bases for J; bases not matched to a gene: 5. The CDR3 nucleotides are TGTGCCACCAGCAGAGATCTAGCGGGAGGAGGTGAGCAGTACTTC. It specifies CATSRDLAGGGEQYF.

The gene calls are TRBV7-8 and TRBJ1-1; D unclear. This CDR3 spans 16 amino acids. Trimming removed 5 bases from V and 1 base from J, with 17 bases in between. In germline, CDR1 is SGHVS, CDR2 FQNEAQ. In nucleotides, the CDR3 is TGTGCCAGCAGCCCCCGGCAGGCAGCTGAGAACACTGAAGCTTTCTTT. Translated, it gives CASSPRQAAENTEAFF.

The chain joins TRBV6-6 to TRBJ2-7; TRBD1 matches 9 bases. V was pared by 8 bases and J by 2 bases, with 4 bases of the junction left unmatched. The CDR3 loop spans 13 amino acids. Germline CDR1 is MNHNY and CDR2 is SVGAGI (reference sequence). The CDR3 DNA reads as TGTGCCAGCCACAGGGGGCCCACCTACGAGCAGTACTTC. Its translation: CASHRGPTYEQYF.

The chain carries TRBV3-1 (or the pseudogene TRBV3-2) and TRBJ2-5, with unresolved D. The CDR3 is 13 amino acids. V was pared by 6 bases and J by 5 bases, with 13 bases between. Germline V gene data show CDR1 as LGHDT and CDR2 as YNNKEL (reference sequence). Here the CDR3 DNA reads TGTGCCAGCAGAGTACTCCAACGGGAGACCCAGTACTTC. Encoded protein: CASRVLQRETQYF.

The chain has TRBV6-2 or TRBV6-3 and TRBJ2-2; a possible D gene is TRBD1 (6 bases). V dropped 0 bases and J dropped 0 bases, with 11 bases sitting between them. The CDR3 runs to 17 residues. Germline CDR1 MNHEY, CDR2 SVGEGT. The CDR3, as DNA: TGTGCCAGCAGTTACTCCACAGGGACCTCGAACACCGGGGAGCTGTTTTTT. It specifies CASSYSTGTSNTGELFF.

The CDR3 nucleotides are TGTGCCAGCAGTTTAGTAGGGCAGGGTGAGCAGTACTTC. Translating gives CASSLVGQGEQYF. V usage is TRBV12-3 or TRBV12-4 and J usage is TRBJ2-7; D is perhaps TRBD1 (5 bases). CDR3 size: 13 residues. V lost 1 base and J 7 bases, leaving 11 bases between the germline ends.

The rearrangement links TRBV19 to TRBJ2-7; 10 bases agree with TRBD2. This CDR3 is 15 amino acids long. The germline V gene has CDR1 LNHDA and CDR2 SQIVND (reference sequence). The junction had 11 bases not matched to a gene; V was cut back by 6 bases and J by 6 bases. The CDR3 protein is CASRPLAGDPSEQYF. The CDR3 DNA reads TGTGCCAGTAGACCTCTAGCGGGAGACCCCTCCGAGCAGTACTTC.